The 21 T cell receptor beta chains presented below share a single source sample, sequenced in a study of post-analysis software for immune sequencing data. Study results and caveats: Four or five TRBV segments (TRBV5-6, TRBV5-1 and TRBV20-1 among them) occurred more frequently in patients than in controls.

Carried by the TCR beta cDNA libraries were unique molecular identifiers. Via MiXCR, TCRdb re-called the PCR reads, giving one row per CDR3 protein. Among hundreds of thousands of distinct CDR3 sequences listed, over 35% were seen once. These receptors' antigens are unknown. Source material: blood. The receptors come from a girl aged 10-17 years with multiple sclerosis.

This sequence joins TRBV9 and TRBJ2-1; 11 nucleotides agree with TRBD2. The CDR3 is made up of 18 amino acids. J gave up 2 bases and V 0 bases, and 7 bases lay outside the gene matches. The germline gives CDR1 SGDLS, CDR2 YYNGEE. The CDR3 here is CASSVELTSGSAYNEQFF. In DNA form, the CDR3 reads TGTGCCAGCAGCGTAGAGTTAACTAGCGGGAGTGCCTACAATGAGCAGTTCTTC.

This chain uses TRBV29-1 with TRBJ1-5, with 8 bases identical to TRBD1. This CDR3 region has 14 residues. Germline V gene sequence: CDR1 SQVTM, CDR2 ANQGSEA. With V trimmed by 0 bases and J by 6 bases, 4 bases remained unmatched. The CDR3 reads CSVEDQGAGQPQHF. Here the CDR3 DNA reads TGCAGCGTTGAAGATCAGGGGGCCGGTCAGCCCCAGCATTTT.

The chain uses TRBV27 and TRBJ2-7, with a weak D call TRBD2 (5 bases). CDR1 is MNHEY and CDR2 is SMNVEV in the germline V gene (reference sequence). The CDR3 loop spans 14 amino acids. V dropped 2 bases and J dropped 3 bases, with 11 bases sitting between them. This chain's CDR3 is CASSLGEKGYEQYF. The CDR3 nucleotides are TGTGCCAGCAGTTTAGGGGAGAAGGGCTACGAGCAGTACTTC.

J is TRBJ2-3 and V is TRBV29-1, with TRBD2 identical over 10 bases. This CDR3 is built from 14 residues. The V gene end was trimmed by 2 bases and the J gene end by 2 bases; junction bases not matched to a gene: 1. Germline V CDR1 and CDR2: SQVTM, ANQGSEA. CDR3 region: CSVETSGITDTQYF. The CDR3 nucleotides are TGCAGCGTTGAAACTAGCGGGATCACAGATACGCAGTATTTT.

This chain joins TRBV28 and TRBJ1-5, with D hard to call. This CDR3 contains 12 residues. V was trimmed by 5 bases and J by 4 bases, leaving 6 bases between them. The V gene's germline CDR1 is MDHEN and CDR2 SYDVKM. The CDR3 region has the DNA TGTGCCAGCAGTGTCATTAATCAGCCCCAGCATTTT. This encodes CASSVINQPQHF.

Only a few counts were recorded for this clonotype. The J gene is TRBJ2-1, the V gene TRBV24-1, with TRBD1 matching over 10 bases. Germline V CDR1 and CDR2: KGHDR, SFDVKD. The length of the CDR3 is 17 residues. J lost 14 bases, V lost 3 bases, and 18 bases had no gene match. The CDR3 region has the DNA TGTGCCACCAGTGATGATAAAGACAGGGGGCGGGGTTCGGATAAGTTCTTC. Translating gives CATSDDKDRGRGSDKFF.

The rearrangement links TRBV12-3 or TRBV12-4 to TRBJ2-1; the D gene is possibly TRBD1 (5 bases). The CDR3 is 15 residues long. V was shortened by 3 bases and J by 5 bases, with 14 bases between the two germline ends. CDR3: CASSFRSGPHNEQFF. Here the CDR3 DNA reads TGTGCCAGCAGTTTTAGATCAGGGCCCCACAATGAGCAGTTCTTC.

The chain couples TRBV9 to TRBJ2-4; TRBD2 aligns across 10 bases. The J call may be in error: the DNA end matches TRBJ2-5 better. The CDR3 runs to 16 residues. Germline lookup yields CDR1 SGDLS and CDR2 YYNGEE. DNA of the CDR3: TGTGCCAGCAGCGTAACCGGGACTAGCGCGGCAGAGACCCAGTACTTC. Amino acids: CASSVTGTSAAETQYF.

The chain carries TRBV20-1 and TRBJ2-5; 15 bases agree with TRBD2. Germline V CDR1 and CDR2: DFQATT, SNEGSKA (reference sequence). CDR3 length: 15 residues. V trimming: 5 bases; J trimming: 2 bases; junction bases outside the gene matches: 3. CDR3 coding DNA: TGCAGTGCTGGGACTAGCGGGGGGTTACAAGAGACCCAGTACTTC. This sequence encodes CSAGTSGGLQETQYF.

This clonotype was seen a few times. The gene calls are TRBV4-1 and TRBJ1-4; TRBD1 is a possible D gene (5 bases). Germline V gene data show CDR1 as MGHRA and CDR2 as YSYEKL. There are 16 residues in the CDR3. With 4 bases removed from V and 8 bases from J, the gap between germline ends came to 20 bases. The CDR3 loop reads CASSLTLGRVEEKLFF. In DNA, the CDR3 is TGCGCCAGCAGCCTTACGCTGGGCAGGGTTGAGGAAAAACTGTTTTTT.

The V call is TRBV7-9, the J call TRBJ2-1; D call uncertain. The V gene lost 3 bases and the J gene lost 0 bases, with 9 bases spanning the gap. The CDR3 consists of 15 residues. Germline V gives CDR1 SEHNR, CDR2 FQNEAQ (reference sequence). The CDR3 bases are TGTGCCAGCAGCTTTAGGAAGAGCTCCTACAATGAGCAGTTCTTC. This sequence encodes CASSFRKSSYNEQFF.

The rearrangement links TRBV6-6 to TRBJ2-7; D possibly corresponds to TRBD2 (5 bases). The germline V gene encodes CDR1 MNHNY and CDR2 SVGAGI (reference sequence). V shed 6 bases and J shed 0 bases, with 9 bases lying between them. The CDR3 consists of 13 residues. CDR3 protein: CASRTSSSYEQYF. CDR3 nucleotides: TGTGCCAGCAGAACTAGTAGCTCCTACGAGCAGTACTTC.

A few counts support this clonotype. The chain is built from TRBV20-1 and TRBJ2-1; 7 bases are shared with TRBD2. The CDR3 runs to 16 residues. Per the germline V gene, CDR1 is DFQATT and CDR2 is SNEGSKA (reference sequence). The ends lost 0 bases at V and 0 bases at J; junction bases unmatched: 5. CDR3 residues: CSARDLGGSSYNEQFF. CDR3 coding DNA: TGCAGTGCTAGAGATCTAGGCGGGAGCTCCTACAATGAGCAGTTCTTC.

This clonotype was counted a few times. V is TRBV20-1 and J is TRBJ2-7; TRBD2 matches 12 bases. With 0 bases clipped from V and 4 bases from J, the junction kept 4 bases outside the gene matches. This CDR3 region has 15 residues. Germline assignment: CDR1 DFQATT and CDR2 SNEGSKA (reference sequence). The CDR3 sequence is CSARDSLAGGYEQYF. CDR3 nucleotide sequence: TGCAGTGCTAGAGATTCGCTAGCGGGAGGGTACGAGCAGTACTTC.

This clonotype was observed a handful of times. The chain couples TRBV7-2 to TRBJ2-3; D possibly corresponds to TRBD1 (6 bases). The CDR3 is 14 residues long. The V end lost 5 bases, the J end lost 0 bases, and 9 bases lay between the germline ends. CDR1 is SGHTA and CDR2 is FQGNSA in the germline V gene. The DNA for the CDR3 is TGTGCCAGCAGCCTAGACAGGAGCACAGATACGCAGTATTTT. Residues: CASSLDRSTDTQYF.

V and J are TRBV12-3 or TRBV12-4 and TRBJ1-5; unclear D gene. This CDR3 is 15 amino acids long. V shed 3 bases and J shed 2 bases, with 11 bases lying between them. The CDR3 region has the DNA TGTGCCAGCAGTTTCGGCTCTCGGGGCAATCAGCCCCAGCATTTT. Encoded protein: CASSFGSRGNQPQHF.

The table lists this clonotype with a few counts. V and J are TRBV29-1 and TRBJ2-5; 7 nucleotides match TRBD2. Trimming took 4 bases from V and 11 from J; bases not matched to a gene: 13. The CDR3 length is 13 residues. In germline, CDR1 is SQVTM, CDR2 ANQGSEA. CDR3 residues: CSVGEVAGVEQYF. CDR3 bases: TGCAGCGTTGGGGAGGTGGCGGGAGTAGAGCAGTACTTC.

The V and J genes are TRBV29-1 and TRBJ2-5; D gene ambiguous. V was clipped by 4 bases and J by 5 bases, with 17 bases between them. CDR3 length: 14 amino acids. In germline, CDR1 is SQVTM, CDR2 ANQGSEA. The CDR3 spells CSVASLGSRETQYF. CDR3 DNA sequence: TGCAGCGTTGCGTCCTTAGGGTCAAGGGAGACCCAGTACTTC. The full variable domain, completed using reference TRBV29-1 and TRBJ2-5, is SAVISQKPSRDICQRGTSLTIQCQVDSQVTMMFWYRQQPGQSLTLIATANQGSEATYESGFVIDKFPISRPNLTFSTLTVSNMSPEDSSIYLCSVASLGSRETQYFGPGTRLLVL.

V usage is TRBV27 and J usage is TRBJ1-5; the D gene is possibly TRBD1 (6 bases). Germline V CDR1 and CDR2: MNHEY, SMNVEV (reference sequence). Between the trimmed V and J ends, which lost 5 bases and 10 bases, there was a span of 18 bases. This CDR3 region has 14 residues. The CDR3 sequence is CASSLDSAGGPQHF. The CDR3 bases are TGTGCCAGCAGTCTCGACAGTGCGGGGGGCCCCCAGCATTTT.

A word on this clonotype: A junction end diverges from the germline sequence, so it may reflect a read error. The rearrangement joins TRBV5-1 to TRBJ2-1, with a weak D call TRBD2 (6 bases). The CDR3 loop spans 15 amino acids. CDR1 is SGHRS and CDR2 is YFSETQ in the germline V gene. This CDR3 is CASSRDSLSFNEQFF. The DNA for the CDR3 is TGCGCCAGCAGCCGGGACTCGCTTTCCTTCAATGAGCAGTTCTTC.

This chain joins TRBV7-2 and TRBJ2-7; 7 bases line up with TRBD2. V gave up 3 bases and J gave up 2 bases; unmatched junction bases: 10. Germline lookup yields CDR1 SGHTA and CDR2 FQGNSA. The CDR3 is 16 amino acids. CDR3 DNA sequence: TGTGCCAGCAGCTTCTCGGCGGGAGCGAGGCCCTACGAGCAGTACTTC. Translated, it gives CASSFSAGARPYEQYF. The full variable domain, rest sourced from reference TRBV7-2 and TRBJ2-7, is GAGVSQSPSNKVTEKGKDVELRCDPISGHTALYWYRQSLGQGLEFLIYFQGNSAPDKSGLPSDRFSAERTGGSVSTLTIQRTQQEDSAVYLCASSFSAGARPYEQYFGPGTRLTVT.